Below are 29 T cell receptor beta chains sequenced from a single sample in a study of immune heterogeneity within non-small cell lung tumors. In a multiplex PCR, 32 V and 13 J primers amplified TCR beta CDR3. In TCRdb, the multiplex PCR reads were re-called with MiXCR into one record per CDR3 protein. The sample lists approximately 4,200 distinct CDR3 sequences; around 25% were seen once. Bulk tumor genomic DNA was the template, and each sample received around 650 ng. Every primary tumor yielded several biopsies, spaced far apart, that were taken during surgery. Patients underwent curative surgery for non-small cell lung cancer (untreated and newly diagnosed). Material for sequencing was lung tumor tissue. The receptors here all came from a man aged 60-69 years with non-small cell lung cancer.

Concerning this clonotype: A much larger clone differs from this one at a single base, so this may be a read error. The V and J genes are TRBV27 and TRBJ2-3; the D gene is possibly TRBD1 (5 bases). The J call may be incorrect, as the DNA end agrees better with TRBJ2-2. The CDR3 length is 17 residues. Germline lookup yields CDR1 MNHEY and CDR2 SMNVEV (reference sequence). CDR3 in DNA: TGTGCCAGCATTCATCGAGACAACGAAGGGGACACCGGGGAGCTGTTTTTT. This sequence encodes CASIHRDNEGDTGELFF.

In this sample, this clonotype turned up once. With a much larger clone just one base away, this may be a read error. The CDR3 DNA sequence: TGCAGTGCTAGAGATAATAGCGGGAGACCCTACAAGCAGTACTTC. Translated, it gives CSARDNSGRPYKQYF. This chain joins TRBV20-1 and TRBJ2-7; 9 bases are shared with TRBD2. Germline values: CDR1 DFQATT, CDR2 SNEGSKA (reference sequence). This CDR3 has 15 amino acids.

This clonotype turned up a few times. This sequence joins TRBV5-4 and TRBJ2-3; TRBD2 aligns across 10 bases. Trimming cost V 4 bases and J 6 bases; bases outside gene matches: 8. This CDR3 has 15 residues. Germline lookup yields CDR1 SGHNT and CDR2 YYREEE (reference sequence). CDR3 bases: TGTGCCAGCAGCGCCACTAGCGGGGTCACGGATACGCAGTATTTT. Amino acids: CASSATSGVTDTQYF.

This clonotype is medium-sized. The gene calls are TRBV12-3 or TRBV12-4 and TRBJ2-2; weak D call: TRBD2 (5 bases). V lost 4 bases and J 5 bases, leaving 17 bases between the germline ends. This CDR3 comprises 16 residues. The CDR3 DNA follows: TGTGCCAGCAGTTCCGTACTAGTCCCCAAAACCGGGGAGCTGTTTTTT. It specifies CASSSVLVPKTGELFF.

This clonotype has more than one count but fewer than ten. The chain employs TRBV14 and TRBJ2-1, with 9 positions matching TRBD2. CDR1 and CDR2 (germline): SGHDN, FVKESK. V gave up 3 bases and J gave up 5 bases; unmatched junction bases: 11. CDR3 length: 17 amino acids. The DNA of the CDR3 is TGTGCCAGCAGCCATACGTGGCTAGCGGGAAATGACAATGAGCAGTTCTTC. Translated: CASSHTWLAGNDNEQFF.

Notes on this clonotype: A much larger clonotype is one base distant, so this may be a read error. This is likely a read error, given that the CDR3 carries no conserved phenylalanine or tryptophan at its end. V and J are TRBV7-2 and TRBJ2-5, with D unclear. CDR1 is SGHTA and CDR2 is FQGNSA in the germline V gene. The CDR3 runs 11 residues. V was trimmed by 5 bases and J by 3 bases, leaving 4 bases between them. The CDR3, as DNA: TGTGCCAGCAGCCTTAAAGAGACCCAGTACTTA. This translates into CASSLKETQYL.

This clonotype is termed medium-sized. The chain recombines TRBV19 with TRBJ1-4; weak D call: TRBD1 (5 bases). V lost 6 bases and J lost 0, with 11 bases in between. Germline V lookup: CDR1 LNHDA, CDR2 SQIVND (reference sequence). The CDR3 contains 15 residues. Here the CDR3 reads CASSAVGATNEKLFF. CDR3 DNA sequence: TGTGCCAGTAGCGCTGTAGGGGCAACTAATGAAAAACTGTTTTTT.

This chain connects TRBV3-1 to TRBJ2-4; perhaps D is TRBD1 or TRBD2 (7 bases each). The CDR3 totals 14 residues. The V and J ends lost 4 bases and 9 bases respectively, with 16 bases between them. Germline values: CDR1 LGHDT, CDR2 YNNKEL (reference sequence). The chain's CDR3 is CASSPGGGGLIQYF. The CDR3, as DNA: TGTGCCAGCAGCCCTGGGGGAGGGGGCCTCATTCAGTACTTC.

V and J are TRBV7-9 and TRBJ2-1; D is unclear. The V end was cut by 0 bases, the J end by 5 bases, with 2 bases between. CDR3 length: 12 residues. Germline V gives CDR1 SEHNR, CDR2 FQNEAQ (reference sequence). The CDR3 sequence: CASSLANNEQFF. For the CDR3, the DNA is TGTGCCAGCAGCTTAGCCAACAATGAGCAGTTCTTC.

By share of the sample, this clonotype is medium-sized (0.01 to 0.1%). The chain uses TRBV24-1 and TRBJ2-1; D might be TRBD1 (6 bases). The CDR3 covers 16 residues. The V and J ends lost 4 bases and 0 bases respectively, with 12 bases between them. Germline V CDR1 and CDR2: KGHDR, SFDVKD. CDR3 amino acids: CATSERQVLSYNEQFF. For the CDR3, the DNA is TGTGCCACCAGTGAGCGACAGGTTCTCTCCTACAATGAGCAGTTCTTC.

This clonotype was seen once. This may be a read error, as it is one base from a much larger clone. The chain couples TRBV19 to TRBJ2-7, with D maybe TRBD1 (7 bases). Deletions cut 8 bases from V and 1 base from J, with 21 bases between. Germline values: CDR1 LNHDA, CDR2 SQIVND (reference sequence). The CDR3 extends over 16 amino acids. The CDR3 DNA reads as TGTGCCAGTGGTGGAAAGGCAGGGGGGAGGTCCTACGAGCAGTACTTC. It translates to CASGGKAGGRSYEQYF. Based on the CDR3 plus reference TRBV19 and TRBJ2-7, the full variable domain is DGGITQSPKYLFRKEGQNVTLSCEQNLNHDAMYWYRQDPGQGLRLIYYSQIVNDFQKGDIAEGYSVSREKKESFPLTVTSAQKNPTAFYLCASGGKAGGRSYEQYFGPGTRLTVT.

About this clonotype itself: This may stem from a read error, because a much larger clone lies one nucleotide away. J is TRBJ1-2 and V is TRBV6-1, with TRBD1 matching over 8 bases. The CDR3 covers 14 residues. The V gene's germline CDR1 is MNHNS and CDR2 SASEGT. The DNA of the CDR3 is TGTGCCAGCAGTGAAGGGACAGGGTACTATAGCTACACCTTC. It specifies CASSEGTGYYSYTF.

As for this clonotype: A much larger clone lies a single base off, so this may be a read error. The chain combines TRBV7-9 with TRBJ1-2, with D unclear. With 6 bases removed from V and 7 bases from J, the gap between germline ends came to 21 bases. The length of the CDR3 is 15 residues. CDR1 is SEHNR and CDR2 is FQNEAQ in the germline V gene (reference sequence). The CDR3 spells CASRPDMADSGGYTF. The CDR3 bases are TGTGCCAGCAGGCCCGACATGGCGGATTCCGGTGGCTACACCTTC.

By share, this clonotype counts as medium-sized. The chain carries TRBV7-2 and TRBJ2-7; D may be TRBD1 (6 bases). V was pared by 5 bases and J by 6 bases, with 11 bases between. There are 12 residues in the CDR3. Germline assignment: CDR1 SGHTA and CDR2 FQGNSA. The CDR3 spells CASSHAGAEQYF. The CDR3 region has the DNA TGTGCCAGCAGCCACGCAGGGGCCGAGCAGTACTTC.

In its sample, this clonotype was seen a few times. The chain is built from TRBV7-9 and TRBJ2-3; 9 bases fit TRBD2. The germline V gene encodes CDR1 SEHNR and CDR2 FQNEAQ (reference sequence). V shed 3 bases and J 0 bases; nucleotides not matched to a gene: 1. There are 15 residues in the CDR3. The CDR3 is CASSFTSGSTDTQYF. The DNA for the CDR3 is TGTGCCAGCAGCTTCACTAGCGGGAGCACAGATACGCAGTATTTT.

This clonotype is medium-sized (0.01 to 0.1%) in the sample. This sequence joins TRBV28 and TRBJ2-3, with D maybe TRBD2 (5 bases). V lost 5 bases to trimming and J lost 2 bases, with 14 bases between them. Germline V lookup: CDR1 MDHEN, CDR2 SYDVKM. The CDR3 totals 15 residues. In DNA, the CDR3 is TGTGCCAGCAGTCGACTACCCCAGTCCACAGATACGCAGTATTTT. Encoded protein: CASSRLPQSTDTQYF.

This clonotype rates as medium-sized. The chain links TRBV7-2 to TRBJ2-7, with 7 bases lining up with TRBD2. With 1 base clipped from V and 11 bases from J, the junction kept 14 bases outside the gene matches. Germline CDR1 SGHTA, CDR2 FQGNSA. The CDR3 is 15 residues long. CDR3 region: CASSLVVSSGFREYF. CDR3 bases: TGTGCCAGCAGCTTAGTCGTATCTAGCGGCTTTAGGGAGTACTTC.

The chain carries TRBV10-3 and TRBJ1-1; 8 positions agree with TRBD1. This CDR3 spans 15 amino acids. Losses at the gene ends were 3 bases for V and 0 bases for J; bases not matched to a gene: 3. CDR1 is ENHRY, CDR2 SYGVKD, per germline. CDR3 loop: CAISDPGQVNTEAFF. As DNA, the CDR3 is TGTGCCATCAGTGATCCGGGACAGGTGAACACTGAAGCTTTCTTT.

The chain is built from TRBV28 and TRBJ2-1, with 9 nucleotides matching TRBD2. This CDR3 has 16 residues. The V and J ends lost 9 bases and 6 bases, in that order; junction bases with no gene match: 15. Germline-derived CDR1 and CDR2 are MDHEN and SYDVKM. CDR3 bases: TGTGCCAGAGGGAGACTAGCGGACCTGAGGGCCAATGAGCAGTTCTTC. It specifies CARGRLADLRANEQFF. Combining the CDR3 with reference TRBV28 and TRBJ2-1 gives the whole variable domain DVKVTQSSRYLVKRTGEKVFLECVQDMDHENMFWYRQDPGLGLRLIYFSYDVKMKEKGDIPEGYSVSREKKERFSLILESASTNQTSMYLCARGRLADLRANEQFFGPGTRLTVL.

Notes on this clonotype: A much larger clone lies one base from this, so it may be a read error. This chain links TRBV5-1 with TRBJ2-1; TRBD2 agrees at 12 bases. The J segment lost 8 bases and the V segment lost 3 bases, leaving 15 bases of the junction unmatched. Looked up from germline, CDR1 is SGHRS and CDR2 is YFSETQ. The CDR3 contains 18 residues. The CDR3 protein is CASSSKGSTSGSFHEQFF. The CDR3 DNA sequence: TGCGCCAGCAGCTCTAAGGGATCGACTAGCGGGAGCTTCCATGAGCAGTTCTTC.

This clonotype occurred a few times. The genes are TRBV9 and TRBJ2-5; 8 nucleotides align to TRBD2. Germline CDR1 reads SGDLS; CDR2 reads YYNGEE. After removal of 0 bases from V and 9 bases from J, the junction contained 13 bases not matched to a gene. This CDR3 spans 16 amino acids. The CDR3 spells CASSVAPQLAVGAQYF. In DNA, the CDR3 is TGTGCCAGCAGCGTAGCCCCGCAACTAGCGGTGGGGGCCCAGTACTTC.

V usage is TRBV6-4 and J usage is TRBJ2-6; D uncertain. There are 14 residues in the CDR3. V lost 0 bases and J lost 3, with 3 bases in between. Germline V gives CDR1 MRHNA, CDR2 SNTAGT. The CDR3 sequence is CASSDSGGANVLTF. The DNA for the CDR3 is TGTGCCAGCAGTGACTCGGGTGGGGCCAACGTCCTGACTTTC.

The chain carries TRBV15 and TRBJ1-1; 8 bases map to TRBD1. The CDR3 contains 20 residues. The ends lost 1 base at V and 2 bases at J; junction bases unmatched: 18. Germline assignment: CDR1 LNHNV and CDR2 YYDKDF (reference sequence). CDR3 nucleotides: TGTGCCACCAGCAGAGCCGGAGTTTCTACCCACAGGGGGACAAACACTGAAGCTTTCTTT. As protein: CATSRAGVSTHRGTNTEAFF. Combining the CDR3 with reference TRBV15 and TRBJ1-1 gives the whole variable domain DAMVIQNPRYQVTQFGKPVTLSCSQTLNHNVMYWYQQKSSQAPKLLFHYYDKDFNNEADTPDNFQSRRPNTSFCFLDIRSPGLGDTAMYLCATSRAGVSTHRGTNTEAFFGQGTRLTVV.

This clonotype is medium-sized by share. The chain employs TRBV11-3 and TRBJ2-7, with 7 bases matching TRBD1. The CDR3 sequence is 14 residues long. V gave up 4 bases and J gave up 3 bases; unmatched junction bases: 6. Germline values: CDR1 SGHNT, CDR2 YENEEA. CDR3 residues: CASSSRDSYYEQYF. In DNA, the CDR3 is TGTGCCAGCAGCTCGAGGGACAGTTACTACGAGCAGTACTTC.

By share, this clonotype counts as medium-sized (0.01 to 0.1%). V usage is TRBV6-2 or TRBV6-3 and J usage is TRBJ2-5; D is undetermined. Per the germline V gene, CDR1 is MNHEY and CDR2 is SVGEGT. Trimming removed 2 bases from V and 5 bases from J, with 3 bases in between. CDR3 length: 11 amino acids. The chain's CDR3 is CASSYGETQYF. Written as DNA, the CDR3 is TGTGCCAGCAGTTACGGGGAGACCCAGTACTTC.

Relative to its sample, this clonotype is medium-sized. The chain links TRBV28 to TRBJ2-7, with TRBD2 matching 9 bases. Unmatched junction bases numbered 0, after V lost 2 bases and J lost 4 bases. Germline-derived CDR1 and CDR2 are MDHEN and SYDVKM. The CDR3 loop spans 13 amino acids. The CDR3 spells CASSLLAGYEQYF. Written as DNA, the CDR3 is TGTGCCAGCAGTTTACTAGCGGGGTACGAGCAGTACTTC. Using reference TRBV28 and TRBJ2-7 for the parts outside the CDR3, the full variable domain is DVKVTQSSRYLVKRTGEKVFLECVQDMDHENMFWYRQDPGLGLRLIYFSYDVKMKEKGDIPEGYSVSREKKERFSLILESASTNQTSMYLCASSLLAGYEQYFGPGTRLTVT.

By sample fraction, this clonotype is medium-sized. The V and J genes are TRBV7-2 and TRBJ2-7; weak D call: TRBD1 (6 bases). Trimming took off 4 bases at V and 9 bases at J, with 13 bases between the two ends. This CDR3 comprises 12 residues. The germline V gene has CDR1 SGHTA and CDR2 FQGNSA. The CDR3 DNA reads TGTGCCAGCAGCTCAGGACAGCAGGGGCAGTACTTC. Protein product: CASSSGQQGQYF.

By proportion, this clonotype is medium-sized (0.01 to 0.1%). V gene TRBV9 combines with J gene TRBJ2-1; D may be TRBD1 (5 bases). Looked up from germline, CDR1 is SGDLS and CDR2 is YYNGEE. The CDR3 has 16 residues. The V gene lost 0 bases and the J gene lost 2 bases, with 12 bases spanning the gap. The CDR3 loop is CASSVEGQSTYNEQFF. The CDR3 coding sequence is TGTGCCAGCAGCGTAGAGGGGCAATCGACCTACAATGAGCAGTTCTTC.

V is TRBV6-4 and J is TRBJ1-6, with D unclear. The V gene lost 4 bases and the J gene lost 5 bases, with 12 bases spanning the gap. Looked up from germline, CDR1 is MRHNA and CDR2 is SNTAGT. The CDR3 runs to 15 residues. Written as DNA, the CDR3 is TGTGCCAGCAGTGCTCTCGGACTGGATAATTCACCCCTCCACTTT. Amino acids: CASSALGLDNSPLHF.